This entry concerns a single T cell receptor (beta chain). What antigen it recognizes has not been identified. Per-base qualities were not stored, and no clone one base away is much larger. This record comes from a study of radiotherapy plus CTLA-4 blockade in lung cancer (dated 2018 in TCRdb). About the full investigation: Objective responses were observed in approximately 18% of enrolled patients, and disease control was achieved in about 32%.

CDR1 and CDR2 are drawn from the germline V gene: KGHSH, LQKENI. Counted from cysteine to phenylalanine, this CDR3 has 16 amino acids. CDR3 DNA is the only sequence kept; it has 48 bases, read in frame from the first base. V is clipped by 0 bases and J by 0 bases, and the sequence between their germline boundaries is 10 bases long. Study-wide findings and limitations: After treatment with radiotherapy and ipilimumab, TCR clones that originated in tumors expanded in peripheral blood. Increased serum interferon-beta after radiation, together with early dynamic changes in blood T cell clones, were reported to be the strongest predictors of response.

Libraries were constructed by the immunoSEQ multiplex PCR assay. TCRdb's version of the immuneACCESS table is confined to in-frame rearrangements and falls short of the full clone set. An unresolved V gene accounts for under half of the shortfall where checked; the remainder is of unknown origin. The sample table holds about 51,000 clones, of which approximately 80% were seen once. 2% to 2.5% of the sample is taken by the ten largest. In this study, focal radiation therapy paired with CTLA-4 blockade (ipilimumab) was tested in patients who had chemo-refractory metastatic non-small-cell lung cancer.

The chain is made from TRBV18 and TRBJ2-3; the D segment could be TRBD2, given 5 matching bases. Sequenced material: peripheral blood, taken from a patient treated with radiotherapy plus ipilimumab. The receptor's source is a human donor with non-small cell lung cancer whose response to radiotherapy plus ipilimumab could not be evaluated. The CDR3 protein: CASSPPEVLSTDTQYF. The DNA sequence reads TGTGCCAGCTCACCACCGGAGGTTCTCAGCACAGATACGCAGTATTTT.